This passage covers 26 T cell receptor beta chains from one sample sequenced in a study of graft-versus-host responses after intestinal transplantation (TCRdb year 2021). Interpreted using the paper, the time point label stands for: cells obtained before transplantation from donor or recipient. Their cognate antigens are unknown. Library preparation employed the immunoSEQ multiplex PCR assay. As stored in TCRdb, this immuneACCESS dataset retains in-frame rearrangements with V and J assigned. A fraction of the clones does not appear; measured against another copy, unresolved V genes explain less than half of the discrepancy, and the remainder lacks a known reason. In this sample the table shows approximately 99,000 clones, approximately 90% of which occur a single time. Approximately 0.064% of the sample comes from the top ten. The sample in question was unstimulated CD8+ T cells sorted from spleen or lymph node cells, obtained before transplant. These receptors came from a human donor who was the organ donor for an intestinal transplant.

Of note for this clone: This CDR3 is also generated by other DNA sequences in the sample. The rearrangement uses TRBV4-1 and TRBJ1-1; D might be TRBD1 (5 bases). The CDR3 spans 13 residues. The germline V and J ends were trimmed by 1 base and 6 bases, with 9 bases remaining between them. The germline CDR1 and CDR2 sequences are MGHRA and YSYEKL. The CDR3 DNA reads as TGCGCCAGCAGCCAAGGCGGGGGGGCTGAAGCTTTCTTT. Translated, it gives CASSQGGGAEAFF.

This chain joins TRBV27 and TRBJ2-5; D might be TRBD2 (5 bases). V was trimmed by 3 bases and J by 4 bases, leaving 15 bases between them. Germline V gives CDR1 MNHEY, CDR2 SMNVEV (reference sequence). The CDR3 has 15 amino acids. The CDR3 nucleotides are TGTGCCAGCAGTTTCCTTACTAGTCCTGCAGAGACCCAGTACTTC. Amino acids: CASSFLTSPAETQYF.

The chain is built from TRBV4-1 and TRBJ2-7; D remains ambiguous. Germline V lookup: CDR1 MGHRA, CDR2 YSYEKL. CDR3 length: 19 amino acids. The V end lost 4 bases, the J end lost 1 base, and 26 bases lay between the germline ends. This chain's CDR3 is CASSLRSLSQAILSYEQYF. The CDR3 coding sequence is TGCGCCAGCAGCCTACGCTCCCTGAGTCAGGCCATCTTGTCCTACGAGCAGTACTTC.

V is TRBV2 and J is TRBJ2-1; D possibly corresponds to TRBD1 (6 bases). V shed 6 bases and J shed 4 bases, with 19 bases lying between them. CDR3 length: 16 residues. Germline V lookup: CDR1 SNHLY, CDR2 FYNNEI. The CDR3 here is CASRTTGPTMYNEQFF. DNA of the CDR3: TGTGCCAGCAGGACCACAGGGCCCACCATGTACAATGAGCAGTTCTTC.

In its sample, this clone was seen once. The chain combines TRBV15 with TRBJ1-2, with 8 bases fitting TRBD1. V lost 8 bases to trimming and J lost 6 bases; unmatched junction nucleotides: 8. The CDR3 length is 13 residues. Germline V gene data show CDR1 as LNHNV and CDR2 as YYDKDF (reference sequence). CDR3 nucleotides: TGTGCCACCTTCACGACAGGGGCGGATGGCTACACCTTC. Amino acids: CATFTTGADGYTF.

This chain connects TRBV29-1 to TRBJ1-1; the D is unclear. The V end was cut by 4 bases, the J end by 6 bases, with 9 bases between. Germline V lookup: CDR1 SQVTM, CDR2 ANQGSEA. The CDR3 runs to 11 residues. The CDR3 is CSVVEPSEAFF. The CDR3 DNA reads TGCAGCGTTGTTGAGCCTTCTGAAGCTTTCTTT.

The chain uses TRBV28 and TRBJ1-5; D not certain. V was clipped by 5 bases and J by 5 bases, with 13 bases between them. Germline-derived CDR1 and CDR2 are MDHEN and SYDVKM. CDR3 length: 14 amino acids. CDR3: CASSRDNGDQPQHF. The CDR3, as DNA: TGTGCCAGCAGTCGCGATAACGGGGATCAGCCCCAGCATTTT.

The chain uses TRBV15 and TRBJ1-1, with 8 bases aligning to TRBD1. The CDR3 has 14 residues. Germline V CDR1 and CDR2: LNHNV, YYDKDF (reference sequence). Trimming removed 3 bases from V and 1 base from J; junction bases left unmatched: 1. The CDR3 region is CATSSGQGNTEAFF. The CDR3, as DNA: TGTGCCACCAGCAGTGGACAGGGGAACACTGAAGCTTTCTTT. Filled out from reference TRBV15 and TRBJ1-1, the complete variable domain reads DAMVIQNPRYQVTQFGKPVTLSCSQTLNHNVMYWYQQKSSQAPKLLFHYYDKDFNNEADTPDNFQSRRPNTSFCFLDIRSPGLGDTAMYLCATSSGQGNTEAFFGQGTRLTVV.

The chain has TRBV7-9 and TRBJ2-3; 10 nucleotides match TRBD2. The CDR3 has 17 amino acids. Trimming removed 4 bases from V and 2 bases from J; junction bases left unmatched: 9. In germline, CDR1 is SEHNR, CDR2 FQNEAQ (reference sequence). CDR3: CASSSRLAGAHTDTQYF. The CDR3, as DNA: TGTGCCAGCAGCTCTAGACTAGCGGGCGCCCACACAGATACGCAGTATTTT.

V is TRBV5-4 and J is TRBJ1-1, with D unresolved. Trimming stripped 2 bases from V and 4 bases from J, with 9 bases between. Germline assignment: CDR1 SGHNT and CDR2 YYREEE (reference sequence). This CDR3 spans 13 amino acids. This CDR3 reads CASSLSGFTEAFF. CDR3 nucleotides: TGTGCCAGCAGCTTATCGGGATTCACTGAAGCTTTCTTT. The entire variable domain, with the rest obtained from reference TRBV5-4 and TRBJ1-1, is as follows: ETGVTQSPTHLIKTRGQQVTLRCSSQSGHNTVSWYQQALGQGPQFIFQYYREEENGRGNFPPRFSGLQFPNYSSELNVNALELDDSALYLCASSLSGFTEAFFGQGTRLTVV.

The rearrangement links TRBV5-8 to TRBJ2-3, with 11 nucleotides matching TRBD2. Trimming at V came to 3 bases and at J to 1 base, leaving 10 bases not matched to a gene. Germline CDR1 is SGHTS and CDR2 is YDEGEE. This CDR3 is 18 amino acids long. CDR3 DNA: TGTGCCAGCAGCTCTAACACTATGGGACTAGCGGGCACAGATACGCAGTATTTT. It yields the protein CASSSNTMGLAGTDTQYF.

This CDR3 reads CASSLGYGLWADTQYF. The CDR3 DNA reads as TGTGCCAGCAGCCTGGGCTATGGGTTATGGGCAGATACGCAGTATTTT. This sequence joins TRBV7-6 and TRBJ2-3, with D unclear. Germline CDR1 is SGHVS and CDR2 is FNYEAQ. This CDR3 has 16 amino acids. The V end was cut by 5 bases, the J end by 4 bases, with 19 bases between.

V gene TRBV29-1 combines with J gene TRBJ2-3; D is uncertain. Germline V gives CDR1 SQVTM, CDR2 ANQGSEA. The CDR3 totals 13 residues. V shed 6 bases and J shed 4 bases, with 14 bases lying between them. Here the CDR3 DNA reads TGCAGCGTCATCGCGGATCACGCAGATACGCAGTATTTT. It is translated as CSVIADHADTQYF.

V usage is TRBV6-5 and J usage is TRBJ2-5, with a weak D call TRBD2 (5 bases). CDR1 MNHEY and CDR2 SVGAGI come from the germline V gene. CDR3 size: 13 residues. Between the trimmed V and J ends, which lost 5 bases and 4 bases, there was a span of 11 bases. The DNA of the CDR3 is TGTGCCAGCAGTGTACTAGGCTCAGAGACCCAGTACTTC. As protein: CASSVLGSETQYF.

The chain employs TRBV9 and TRBJ2-5; the D gene is possibly TRBD1 (5 bases). The V end lost 0 bases, the J end lost 5 bases, and 11 bases lay between the germline ends. Germline V gives CDR1 SGDLS, CDR2 YYNGEE. The CDR3 length is 14 residues. The CDR3 spells CASSVGRGWETQYF. CDR3 in DNA: TGTGCCAGCAGCGTAGGAAGGGGTTGGGAGACCCAGTACTTC.

This chain joins TRBV27 and TRBJ2-1, with D maybe TRBD2 (6 bases). V was trimmed by 0 bases and J by 9 bases, leaving 21 bases between them. The CDR3 spans 17 residues. Germline loops: CDR1 MNHEY, CDR2 SMNVEV (reference sequence). CDR3 region: CASSLSPGEVLLGEQFF. The DNA of the CDR3 is TGTGCCAGCAGTTTATCGCCGGGAGAGGTCCTCCTCGGTGAGCAGTTCTTC.

The gene calls are TRBV28 and TRBJ2-1; possible D gene TRBD2, 6 bases. CDR3 length equals 20 residues. CDR1 is MDHEN and CDR2 is SYDVKM in the germline V gene. The germline V and J ends were trimmed by 4 bases and 0 bases, with 25 bases remaining between them. As DNA, the CDR3 is TGTGCCAGCAGTTCCCCGGCGGCCACGAAGCGGGTTAGCTCCTACAATGAGCAGTTCTTC. Encoded protein: CASSSPAATKRVSSYNEQFF.

The rearrangement joins TRBV19 to TRBJ2-7; 9 bases fit TRBD2. Germline V gives CDR1 LNHDA, CDR2 SQIVND (reference sequence). The length of the CDR3 is 13 residues. V trimming: 11 bases; J trimming: 3 bases; junction bases outside the gene matches: 8. This chain's CDR3 is CASAGGRYYEQYF. CDR3 bases: TGTGCCTCGGCGGGGGGGCGGTACTACGAGCAGTACTTC.

This chain joins TRBV30 and TRBJ2-1; 8 nucleotides agree with TRBD2. V dropped 5 bases and J dropped 4; count of bases not matched to a gene: 10. CDR3 length: 15 amino acids. The germline gives CDR1 GTSNPN, CDR2 SVGIG (reference sequence). As DNA, the CDR3 is TGTGCCTGGGACCGGACTAGCAGGATATACAATGAGCAGTTCTTC. Protein: CAWDRTSRIYNEQFF.

This sequence joins TRBV6-4 and TRBJ2-1; D perhaps matches TRBD2 (7 bases). Trimming took 4 bases from V and 6 from J, leaving 16 bases between them. The CDR3 runs to 15 residues. From germline, CDR1 is MRHNA and CDR2 SNTAGT. DNA for the CDR3: TGTGCCAGCAGTGTATTCGCGGGGGCTTTCAATGAGCAGTTCTTC. Translated, it gives CASSVFAGAFNEQFF.

The chain joins TRBV14 to TRBJ2-2; the match to TRBD1 covers 8 bases. Germline lookup yields CDR1 SGHDN and CDR2 FVKESK. Germline trimming cut 5 bases from V and 6 bases from J; bases unmatched to any gene: 8. This CDR3 is built from 15 residues. In nucleotides, the CDR3 is TGTGCCAGCAGCAGGGGGACAGGCGGACCCGGGGAGCTGTTTTTT. Its translation: CASSRGTGGPGELFF.

The CDR3 here is CASSGSLAKNIQYF. The CDR3 DNA follows: TGTGCCAGCAGCGGGAGTCTAGCCAAAAACATTCAGTACTTC. This chain connects TRBV5-6 to TRBJ2-4; maybe TRBD2 (5 bases). Germline V gene sequence: CDR1 SGHDT, CDR2 YYEEEE. V was trimmed by 4 bases and J by 0 bases, leaving 8 bases between them. This CDR3 has 14 residues.

This clone was recorded only once. The V call is TRBV5-4, the J call TRBJ1-1, with a tentative D call TRBD1 (5 bases). V dropped 7 bases and J dropped 0 bases, with 7 bases sitting between them. The CDR3 is 12 amino acids. The germline gives CDR1 SGHNT, CDR2 YYREEE (reference sequence). The CDR3 DNA reads TGTGCCAGCCAGGGTATGAACACTGAAGCTTTCTTT. It translates to CASQGMNTEAFF.

The chain is built from TRBV19 and TRBJ2-1; 9 positions match TRBD2. Losses at the gene ends were 10 bases for V and 3 bases for J; bases not matched to a gene: 13. Per germline, CDR1 LNHDA and CDR2 SQIVND (reference sequence). This CDR3 has 16 amino acids. CDR3 protein: CATTFDSSGVYNEQFF. DNA for the CDR3: TGTGCCACCACATTTGATTCTAGCGGGGTCTACAATGAGCAGTTCTTC.

A single count supports this clone. The chain recombines TRBV27 with TRBJ2-7; 7 positions match TRBD2. There are 15 residues in the CDR3. After removal of 6 bases from V and 0 bases from J, the junction contained 8 bases not matched to a gene. Looked up from germline, CDR1 is MNHEY and CDR2 is SMNVEV (reference sequence). CDR3 DNA sequence: TGTGCCAGCAGATTCGGACTAGACAGCTCCTACGAGCAGTACTTC. It specifies CASRFGLDSSYEQYF.

The CDR3 DNA is TGTGCTAGCGGTAGCGGGTCCTACGAGCAGTACTTC. Protein sequence: CASGSGSYEQYF. The chain carries TRBV12-5 and TRBJ2-7, with 7 positions matching TRBD2. The CDR3 is 12 amino acids. Germline V lookup: CDR1 LGHNT, CDR2 FRNRAP. V lost 9 bases to trimming and J lost 1 base; unmatched junction nucleotides: 3.